This paragraph reports one T cell receptor (beta chain). What it binds is unknown. This entry belongs to a study of beta chain features in type 1 diabetes. Study as a whole: Healthy donors resembled patients in age, gender and cell yields.

What was sequenced were expressed TCRB transcripts, since all of the isolated RNA had been reverse transcribed. The method was immunoSEQ multiplex PCR; TCRdb's version includes in-frame clones alone and lacks a portion of them. The table lists about 340,000 clones, roughly 8% of them singletons. The V end lost 2 bases, the J end lost 7 bases, and 17 bases lay between the germline ends. This CDR3 contains 15 residues. The germline CDR1 and CDR2 sequences are LGHNT and FRNRAP. General study points: Insertion counts at VDJ junctions were lower in type 1 diabetes patients, who also showed more deletions there.

Every participating donor gave one draw, a heparinised blood sample averaging about 100 mL. Purity exceeding 95% was reached by all sorted populations. The sequence came from a woman in her late teens or twenties in good health. V and J are TRBV12-5 and TRBJ1-2, with D unclear. Sequencing used central memory CD4+ T cells from blood. The CDR3 spells CASGLHPGVKTGYTF. In DNA form, the CDR3 reads TGTGCTAGTGGTTTGCATCCCGGGGTAAAGACTGGCTACACCTTC.